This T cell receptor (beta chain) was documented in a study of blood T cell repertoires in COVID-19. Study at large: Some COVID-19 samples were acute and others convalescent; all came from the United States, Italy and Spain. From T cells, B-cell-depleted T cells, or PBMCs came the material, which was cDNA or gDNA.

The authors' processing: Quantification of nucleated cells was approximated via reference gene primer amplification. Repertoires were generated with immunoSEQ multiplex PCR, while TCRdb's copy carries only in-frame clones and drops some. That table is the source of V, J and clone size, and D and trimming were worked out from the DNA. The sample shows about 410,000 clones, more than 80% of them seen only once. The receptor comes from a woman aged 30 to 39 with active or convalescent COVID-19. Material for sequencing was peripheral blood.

The chain's CDR3 is CASSQLQGDEQYF. The DNA of the CDR3 is TGCGCCAGCAGCCAACTACAGGGGGACGAGCAGTACTTC. V gene TRBV4-1 combines with J gene TRBJ2-7, with TRBD1 identical over 8 bases. V gave up 2 bases and J gave up 5 bases; unmatched junction bases: 2. CDR3 size: 13 residues. Germline loops: CDR1 MGHRA, CDR2 YSYEKL.